The following is a T cell receptor (beta chain) sequence with its context. Other nucleotide sequences from this sample produce the same CDR3. PCR used 60 Vbeta primers and 13 Jbeta primers. Assay used: immunoSEQ multiplex PCR; TCRdb lists only in-frame clones, some missing. This sample has 150,000 to 200,000 clones, with about 86% found just once. The CDR3 is made up of 11 amino acids. V shed 3 bases and J shed 8 bases, with 7 bases lying between them. Germline loops: CDR1 MRHNA, CDR2 SNTAGT. This specimen belongs to a study of cytomegalovirus exposure and HLA in healthy donors. This TCR was sampled from a middle-aged man in good health and CMV-seropositive. The V call is TRBV6-4, the J call TRBJ1-1; D call uncertain. The sample was PBMCs. The CDR3 region is CASSEGGEAFF. The CDR3 DNA reads TGTGCCAGCAGTGAGGGAGGAGAAGCTTTCTTT.